Listed below are T cell receptor beta chains from one sample, sequenced in a study of T cell repertoires in cytomegalovirus infection. TCRdb ran MiXCR on the reads and lists one entry per CDR3 protein. The data hold nearly 450,000 distinct CDR3 sequences, with about 33% observed a single time. Sequenced material: PBMCs. The origin of the receptors is a human donor in good health (CMV status not recorded). Some clones in this sample may be carry-over from other donors' samples. Both conserved end residues are part of each CDR3. A D gene is named only where the DNA matches it firmly. Clone size appears in some rows only: once, few, many, or a class for an expanded clone.

size,V,length,J,D,CDR3,DNA
many,TRBV7-8,14,TRBJ1-1,TRBD1,CASSFGQGNTEAFF,TGTGCCAGCAGCTTCGGACAGGGGAACACTGAAGCTTTCTTT
.,TRBV14,15,TRBJ1-2,.,CASSQEWGPNYGYTF,TGTGCCAGCAGCCAAGAATGGGGTCCTAACTATGGCTACACCTTC
.,TRBV27,14,TRBJ1-1,TRBD1,CASSLAGGPAEAFF,TGTGCCAGCAGTTTGGCAGGGGGCCCCGCTGAAGCTTTCTTT
.,TRBV19,15,TRBJ1-5,.,CASSIGTAGNQPQHF,TGTGCCAGTAGTATCGGAACAGCGGGGAATCAGCCCCAGCATTTT
many,TRBV7-2,13,TRBJ1-1,.,CASSLVHNTEAFF,TGTGCCAGCAGCTTAGTACACAACACTGAAGCTTTCTTT
.,TRBV3-1,13,TRBJ2-1,.,CASSQGGVNEQFF,TGTGCCAGCAGCCAAGGAGGGGTCAATGAGCAGTTCTTC
many,TRBV7-6,16,TRBJ2-6,.,CASSATDGLGANVLTF,TGTGCCAGCAGCGCCACGGACGGCCTTGGGGCCAACGTCCTGACTTTC
few,TRBV19,15,TRBJ1-5,.,CASSIVLDINQPQHF,TGTGCCAGTAGTATAGTTCTTGATATCAATCAGCCCCAGCATTTT
few,TRBV4-1,15,TRBJ2-7,TRBD1,CASSQQDRNSYEQYF,TGCGCCAGCAGCCAACAGGACAGGAACTCCTACGAGCAGTACTTC
.,TRBV5-5,14,TRBJ1-3,.,CASSFTGSGNTIYF,TGTGCCAGCAGCTTTACCGGCTCTGGAAACACCATATATTTT
many,TRBV4-1,12,TRBJ2-5,.,CASSQEGETQYF,TGCGCCAGCAGCCAAGAGGGAGAGACCCAGTACTTC
.,TRBV5-1,17,TRBJ1-5,.,CASSLGPVEYSNQPQHF,TGCGCCAGCAGCTTGGGACCGGTAGAATATAGCAATCAGCCCCAGCATTTT
many,TRBV7-2,15,TRBJ1-6,.,CASSLGGLHNSPLHF,TGTGCCAGCAGCTTAGGGGGTCTACATAATTCACCCCTCCACTTT
many,TRBV4-1,15,TRBJ1-3,.,CASSQEQASGNTIYF,TGCGCCAGCAGCCAAGAACAGGCCTCTGGAAACACCATATATTTT
.,TRBV19,15,TRBJ1-5,.,CASTDGQGSNQPQHF,TGTGCCAGTACCGATGGTCAGGGTAGCAATCAGCCCCAGCATTTT
many,TRBV7-8,15,TRBJ1-2,.,CASSPSRTEFYGYTF,TGTGCCAGCAGCCCCTCTAGGACGGAATTCTATGGCTACACCTTC
many,TRBV7-2,14,TRBJ2-7,.,CASSLYVQIYEQYF,TGTGCCAGCAGCTTGTACGTCCAGATCTACGAGCAGTACTTC
.,TRBV7-6,12,TRBJ1-1,.,CASSPGGREAFF,TGTGCCAGCAGTCCTGGGGGGCGTGAAGCTTTCTTT
.,TRBV5-1,14,TRBJ2-1,.,CASSLAQSYNEQFF,TGCGCCAGCAGCTTGGCCCAGTCCTACAATGAGCAGTTCTTC
.,TRBV24-1,19,TRBJ2-5,.,CATSERQGYGSGGKETQYF,TGTGCCACCAGCGAAAGACAGGGGTATGGTAGCGGGGGAAAAGAGACCCAGTACTTC
few,TRBV4-1,14,TRBJ2-1,.,CASSHPTGRNEQFF,TGCGCCAGCAGCCATCCGACAGGGAGGAATGAGCAGTTCTTC
many,TRBV7-2,15,TRBJ2-3,TRBD2,CASSWGTSGGNTQYF,TGTGCCAGCAGCTGGGGGACTAGCGGGGGAAATACGCAGTATTTT
few,TRBV2,12,TRBJ2-3,TRBD2,CASIRGGDTQYF,TGTGCCAGCATACGGGGGGGGGATACGCAGTATTTT
.,TRBV19,13,TRBJ1-5,.,CASKQGGNQPHHF,TGTGCCAGTAAGCAGGGCGGGAATCAGCCCCATCATTTT
.,TRBV20-1,14,TRBJ1-5,TRBD1,CSAPDRASNQPQHF,TGCAGTGCTCCCGACAGGGCTAGCAATCAGCCCCAGCATTTT
few,TRBV20-1,12,TRBJ1-2,.,CSATGVIYGYTF,TGCAGTGCTACAGGGGTAATCTATGGCTACACCTTC